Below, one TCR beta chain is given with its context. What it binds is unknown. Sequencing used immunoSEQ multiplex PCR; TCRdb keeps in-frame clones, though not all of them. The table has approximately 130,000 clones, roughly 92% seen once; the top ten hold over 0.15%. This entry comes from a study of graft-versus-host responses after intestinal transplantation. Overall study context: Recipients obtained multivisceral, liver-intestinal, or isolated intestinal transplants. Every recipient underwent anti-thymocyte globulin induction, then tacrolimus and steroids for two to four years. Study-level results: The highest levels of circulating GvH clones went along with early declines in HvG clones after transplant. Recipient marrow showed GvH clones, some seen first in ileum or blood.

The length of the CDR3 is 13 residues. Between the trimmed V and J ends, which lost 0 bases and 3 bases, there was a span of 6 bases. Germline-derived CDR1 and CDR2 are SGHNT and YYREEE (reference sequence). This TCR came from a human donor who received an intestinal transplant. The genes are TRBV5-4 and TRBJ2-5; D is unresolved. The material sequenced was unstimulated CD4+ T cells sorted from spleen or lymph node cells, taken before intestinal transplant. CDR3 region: CASSLDPKETQYF. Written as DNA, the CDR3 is TGTGCCAGCAGCTTGGACCCTAAAGAGACCCAGTACTTC.